The sequence of this T cell receptor (beta chain) was determined in a study of beta chain features in type 1 diabetes. Study-wide findings and caveats: In every one of the four CD4+ subsets, TCRB CDR3s were moderately but significantly shorter in Type 1 diabetes patients.

On this clone itself: Its target is not known.

Germline-derived CDR1 and CDR2 are SNHLY and FYNNEI. The germline V and J ends were trimmed by 4 bases and 5 bases, with 12 bases remaining between them. The CDR3 is made up of 14 amino acids. Expressed TCRB transcripts were sequenced because the entire RNA isolate underwent reverse transcription. Generated by immunoSEQ multiplex PCR, the TCRdb table keeps only in-frame clones and is missing some. Of almost 350,000 clones in the sample, about a tenth were seen once. The TCR originated in a man aged 25 to 40 with type 1 diabetes. The chain is built from TRBV2 and TRBJ1-5; perhaps TRBD1 as D (6 bases). Sequencing was performed on central memory CD4+ T cells from blood. CDR3 sequence reads: CASSGGEGDQPQHF. CDR3 sequence (DNA): TGTGCCAGCAGTGGGGGTGAGGGGGATCAGCCCCAGCATTTT.